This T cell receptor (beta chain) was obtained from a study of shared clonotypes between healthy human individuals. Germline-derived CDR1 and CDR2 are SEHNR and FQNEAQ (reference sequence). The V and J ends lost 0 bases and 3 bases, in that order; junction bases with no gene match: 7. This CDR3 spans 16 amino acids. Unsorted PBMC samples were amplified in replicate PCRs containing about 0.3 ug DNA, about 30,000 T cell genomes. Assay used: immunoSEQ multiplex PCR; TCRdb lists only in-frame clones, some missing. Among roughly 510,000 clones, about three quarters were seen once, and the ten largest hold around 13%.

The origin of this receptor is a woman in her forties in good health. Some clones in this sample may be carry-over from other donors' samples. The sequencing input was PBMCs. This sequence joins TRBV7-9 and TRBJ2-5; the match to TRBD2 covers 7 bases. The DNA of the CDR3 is TGTGCCAGCAGCTTAGCGGCAGGGAGGGGTGAAGAGACCCAGTACTTC. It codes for CASSLAAGRGEETQYF. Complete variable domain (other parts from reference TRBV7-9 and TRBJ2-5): DTGVSQNPRHKITKRGQNVTFRCDPISEHNRLYWYRQTLGQGPEFLTYFQNEAQLEKSRLLSDRFSAERPKGSFSTLEIQRTEQGDSAMYLCASSLAAGRGEETQYFGPGTRLLVL.